Listed below are T cell receptor beta chains from one sample, sequenced in a study of cytomegalovirus exposure and HLA in healthy donors. The method was immunoSEQ multiplex PCR; TCRdb's version includes in-frame clones alone and lacks a portion of them. In the table there are some 84,000 clones, just over 90% of which are singletons. The sequenced sample was PBMCs. The receptors originated from a man in his thirties or forties in good health and CMV-seronegative. Both conserved end residues are part of each CDR3. Each record gives: D gene, clone size, J gene, V gene, CDR3 DNA, CDR3 protein. The D gene is left open where the match is weak. A row's size may be missing; if present it is once, few, many or a size class.

TRBD1,NA,TRBJ1-6,TRBV25-1,TGTGCCAGCAGCCGCTACCGGGACAGGGAAAATTCACCCCTCCACTTT,CASSRYRDRENSPLHF
NA,NA,TRBJ2-7,TRBV25-1,TGTGCCAGCAGTCCCCACTACGAGCAGTACTTC,CASSPHYEQYF
TRBD1,NA,TRBJ1-5,TRBV6-5,TGTGCCAGCAGCGCGGACAGGGTCGGTCCCCAGCATTTT,CASSADRVGPQHF
NA,NA,TRBJ2-1,TRBV18,TGTGCCAGCTCACTCGAACAGGGTAATGAGCAGTTCTTC,CASSLEQGNEQFF
NA,NA,TRBJ1-5,TRBV28,TGTGCCAGCAGTTTACTAGCGTCCCGCAATCAGCCCCAGCATTTT,CASSLLASRNQPQHF
TRBD2,NA,TRBJ2-3,TRBV9,TGTGCCAGCAGCGTAGGTAGCGGGAGCACAGATACGCAGTATTTT,CASSVGSGSTDTQYF
NA,NA,TRBJ2-1,TRBV7-7,TGTGCTAGCAGCCAGACCTACAGGCTGCGTCGGAATGAGCAGTTCTTC,CASSQTYRLRRNEQFF
NA,NA,TRBJ2-3,TRBV5-5,TGTGCCAGCAGCTTGTCCCCGACAGGAGGCTCCACAGATACGCAGTATTTT,CASSLSPTGGSTDTQYF
TRBD2,NA,TRBJ2-1,TRBV9,TGTGCCAGCAGCGTAGTAGCGGGGCCGACCTACAATGAGCAGTTCTTC,CASSVVAGPTYNEQFF
TRBD2,NA,TRBJ2-7,TRBV7-9,TGTGCCAGCAGCAGAGACCGACTAGCCAGCGAGCAGTACTTC,CASSRDRLASEQYF
TRBD1,NA,TRBJ1-1,TRBV28,TGTGCCAGCAGGATCCCGGGACAGGGAGGGGCTGAAGCTTTCTTT,CASRIPGQGGAEAFF
TRBD1,once,TRBJ2-5,TRBV7-2,TGTGCCAGCAGCTCAACTCAGGGGGCGCGGACCCAGTACTTC,CASSSTQGARTQYF
NA,NA,TRBJ1-6,TRBV28,TGTGCCAGCAGTTTCAAAAATTCACCCCTCCACTTT,CASSFKNSPLHF
TRBD1,few,TRBJ1-1,TRBV6-5,TGTGCCATTCGCAGGGGGAGACTTAGCGAAGCTTTCTTT,CAIRRGRLSEAFF
NA,NA,TRBJ1-2,TRBV13,TGTGCCAGCACTTCGAGGGGGACAATCGCCTTCAACTATGGCTACACCTTC,CASTSRGTIAFNYGYTF
TRBD2,NA,TRBJ2-1,TRBV7-2,TGTGCCAGCAGCTTATCCGGGACTAGTTTCGATGAGCAGTTCTTC,CASSLSGTSFDEQFF
NA,once,TRBJ2-3,TRBV27,TGTGCCAGCAGTTTGGGGCCCCATGGGTCGTTAGATACGCAGTATTTT,CASSLGPHGSLDTQYF
NA,once,TRBJ2-7,TRBV5-6,TGTGCCAGCAGCTTGGTGGCGGTCTCCTACGAGCAGTACTTC,CASSLVAVSYEQYF
TRBD1,NA,TRBJ1-5,TRBV18,TGTGCCAGCTCACCCTTGGGACAGGGAGCCAATCAGCCCCAGCATTTT,CASSPLGQGANQPQHF
TRBD1,NA,TRBJ2-5,TRBV7-7,TGTGCTAGCAGCCAGACGACAGGGGACGAGACCCAGTACTTC,CASSQTTGDETQYF
NA,NA,TRBJ2-3,TRBV5-6,TGTGCCAGCAGCTTTCTCCGAACGGGATGGGGCACAGATACGCAGTATTTT,CASSFLRTGWGTDTQYF
TRBD1,NA,TRBJ2-7,TRBV6-5,TGTGCCAGCAGTTGGGACAGGAGCGAGCAGTACTTC,CASSWDRSEQYF
TRBD2,NA,TRBJ2-7,TRBV6-5,TGTGCCAGCAGTTACTCGAGCGGGGGGGCAGGGCAGTACTTC,CASSYSSGGAGQYF
NA,NA,TRBJ1-1,TRBV7-7,TGTGCTAGCAGTTTTGGGGAGGACACTGAAGCTTTCTTT,CASSFGEDTEAFF
NA,few,TRBJ2-7,TRBV9,TGTGCCAGCAGCGTAGAAAGTAGTTTGAGCGAGCAGTACTTC,CASSVESSLSEQYF
TRBD2,NA,TRBJ2-4,TRBV28,TGTGCCAGCAGTCCTCGGGGGGAGAGAAACATTCAGTACTTC,CASSPRGERNIQYF
TRBD1,NA,TRBJ2-2,TRBV6-4,TGTGCCAGCTCTCCCCAGGGGGCCGATACCGGGGAGCTGTTTTTT,CASSPQGADTGELFF
NA,NA,TRBJ2-3,TRBV18,TGTGCCAGCTCAGCGACTACGGGAGATACGCAGTATTTT,CASSATTGDTQYF
TRBD2,NA,TRBJ2-3,TRBV5-6,TGTGCCAGCAGCCACCGAGCTAGCGGGGGGTTGATAGATACGCAGTATTTT,CASSHRASGGLIDTQYF
TRBD1,NA,TRBJ2-7,TRBV19,TGTGCCAGTCGATCTCGGGACAGGGCCCACGAGCAGTACTTC,CASRSRDRAHEQYF
TRBD2,NA,TRBJ2-5,TRBV27,TGTGCCAGAATAGGACTAGCGGGACGAGAGACCCAGTACTTC,CARIGLAGRETQYF
TRBD1,NA,TRBJ1-4,TRBV5-1,TGCGCCAGCAGCTTGACAGGGGGCAATCATAATGAAAAACTGTTTTTT,CASSLTGGNHNEKLFF
TRBD1,NA,TRBJ1-2,TRBV27,TGTGCCAGCAGCATCAGCCCGGACAGGCCTAGCTATGGCTACACCTTC,CASSISPDRPSYGYTF
TRBD1,NA,TRBJ1-4,TRBV15,TGTGCCACCAGCAGGATCATGACAGGGCCATTGAGCGAAAAACTGTTTTTT,CATSRIMTGPLSEKLFF
TRBD2,NA,TRBJ2-1,TRBV29-1,TGCAGCGTTGTTTCGCTGCGGGAGAATGAGCAGTTCTTC,CSVVSLRENEQFF
NA,NA,TRBJ2-6,TRBV15,TGTGCCACCAGCAGTTACTTCTCTGGGGCCAACGTCCTGACTTTC,CATSSYFSGANVLTF
NA,NA,TRBJ2-1,TRBV10-3,TGTGCCATCAGTGACGGGGGATCCTACAATGAGCAGTTCTTC,CAISDGGSYNEQFF
NA,NA,TRBJ2-3,TRBV5-1,TGCGCCAGCAGCTTCCTAGCTCCCGACACAGATACGCAGTATTTT,CASSFLAPDTDTQYF
NA,NA,TRBJ2-2,TRBV5-1,TGCGCCAGCAGCTTGGTCGGATGGCAGGAGAACACCGGGGAGCTGTTTTTT,CASSLVGWQENTGELFF